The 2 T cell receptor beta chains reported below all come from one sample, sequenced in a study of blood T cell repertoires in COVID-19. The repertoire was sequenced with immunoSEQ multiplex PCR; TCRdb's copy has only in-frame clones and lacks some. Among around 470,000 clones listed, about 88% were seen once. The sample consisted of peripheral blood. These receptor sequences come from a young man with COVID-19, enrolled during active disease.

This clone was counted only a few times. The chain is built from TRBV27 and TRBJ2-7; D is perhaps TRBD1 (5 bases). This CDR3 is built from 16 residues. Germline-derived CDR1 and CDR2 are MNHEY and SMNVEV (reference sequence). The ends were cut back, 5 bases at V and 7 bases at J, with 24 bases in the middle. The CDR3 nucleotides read TGTGCCAGCAGTCCCCCCCTTTGGGCAGGGTCCAGGGAGCAGTACTTC. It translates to CASSPPLWAGSREQYF.

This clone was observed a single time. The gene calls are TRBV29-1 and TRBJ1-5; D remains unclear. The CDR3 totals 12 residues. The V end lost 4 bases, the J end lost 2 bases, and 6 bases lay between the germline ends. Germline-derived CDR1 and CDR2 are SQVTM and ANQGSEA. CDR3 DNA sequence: TGCAGCGTTGGAGCCGGCAATCAGCCCCAGCATTTT. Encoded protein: CSVGAGNQPQHF. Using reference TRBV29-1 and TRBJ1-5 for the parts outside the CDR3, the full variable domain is SAVISQKPSRDICQRGTSLTIQCQVDSQVTMMFWYRQQPGQSLTLIATANQGSEATYESGFVIDKFPISRPNLTFSTLTVSNMSPEDSSIYLCSVGAGNQPQHFGDGTRLSIL.